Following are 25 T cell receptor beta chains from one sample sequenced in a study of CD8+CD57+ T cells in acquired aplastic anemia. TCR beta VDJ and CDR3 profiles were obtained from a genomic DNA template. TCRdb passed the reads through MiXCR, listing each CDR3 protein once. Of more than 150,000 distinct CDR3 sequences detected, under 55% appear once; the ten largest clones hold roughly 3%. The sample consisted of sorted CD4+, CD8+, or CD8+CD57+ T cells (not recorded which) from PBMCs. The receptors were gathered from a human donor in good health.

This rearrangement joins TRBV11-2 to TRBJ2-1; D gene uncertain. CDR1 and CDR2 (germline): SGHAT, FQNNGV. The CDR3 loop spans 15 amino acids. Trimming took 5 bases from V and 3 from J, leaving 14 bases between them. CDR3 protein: CASSPAAENYNEQFF. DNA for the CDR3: TGTGCCAGCAGCCCCGCCGCGGAAAACTACAATGAGCAGTTCTTC. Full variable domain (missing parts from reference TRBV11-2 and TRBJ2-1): EAGVAQSPRYKIIEKRQSVAFWCNPISGHATLYWYQQILGQGPKLLIQFQNNGVVDDSQLPKDRFSAERLKGVDSTLKIQPAKLEDSAVYLCASSPAAENYNEQFFGPGTRLTVL.

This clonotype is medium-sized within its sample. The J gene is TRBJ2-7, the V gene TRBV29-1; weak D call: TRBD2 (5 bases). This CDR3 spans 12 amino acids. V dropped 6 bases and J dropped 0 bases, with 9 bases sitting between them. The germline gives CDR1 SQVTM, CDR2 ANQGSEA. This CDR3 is CSVAGSSYEQYF. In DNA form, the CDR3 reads TGCAGCGTGGCGGGTAGCTCCTACGAGCAGTACTTC.

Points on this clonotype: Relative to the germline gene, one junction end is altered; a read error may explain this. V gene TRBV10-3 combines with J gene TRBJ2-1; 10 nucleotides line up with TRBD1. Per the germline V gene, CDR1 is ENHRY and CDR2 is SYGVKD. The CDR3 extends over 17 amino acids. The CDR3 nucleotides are TGTGCCAGCAGTTACTTCTCCGGGACAGGGGTGCGGAATGAGCAGTTCTTC. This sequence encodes CASSYFSGTGVRNEQFF.

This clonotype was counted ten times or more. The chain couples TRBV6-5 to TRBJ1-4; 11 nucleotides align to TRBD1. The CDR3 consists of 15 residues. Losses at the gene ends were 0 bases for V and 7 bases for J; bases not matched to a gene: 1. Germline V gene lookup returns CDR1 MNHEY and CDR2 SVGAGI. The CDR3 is CASSYSGTGGEKLFF. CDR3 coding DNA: TGTGCCAGCAGTTACTCAGGGACAGGGGGTGAAAAACTGTTTTTT.

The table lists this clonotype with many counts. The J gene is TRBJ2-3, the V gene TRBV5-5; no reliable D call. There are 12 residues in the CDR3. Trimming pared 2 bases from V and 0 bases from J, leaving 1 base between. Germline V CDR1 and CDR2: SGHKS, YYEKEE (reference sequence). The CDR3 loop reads CASSFSTDTQYF. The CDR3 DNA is TGTGCCAGCAGCTTTAGCACAGATACGCAGTATTTT.

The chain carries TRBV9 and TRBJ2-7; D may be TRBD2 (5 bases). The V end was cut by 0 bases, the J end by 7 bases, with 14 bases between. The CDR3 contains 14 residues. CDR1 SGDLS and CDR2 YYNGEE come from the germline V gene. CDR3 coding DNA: TGTGCCAGCAGCGTAGGAGGGTACACCGGGGAGCAGTACTTC. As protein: CASSVGGYTGEQYF.

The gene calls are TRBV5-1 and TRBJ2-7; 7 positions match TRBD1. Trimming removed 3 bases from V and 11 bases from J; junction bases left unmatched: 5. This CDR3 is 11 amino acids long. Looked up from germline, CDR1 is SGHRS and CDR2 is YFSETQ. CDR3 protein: CASSSGTEEYF. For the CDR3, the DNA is TGCGCCAGCAGCTCGGGGACAGAGGAGTACTTC.

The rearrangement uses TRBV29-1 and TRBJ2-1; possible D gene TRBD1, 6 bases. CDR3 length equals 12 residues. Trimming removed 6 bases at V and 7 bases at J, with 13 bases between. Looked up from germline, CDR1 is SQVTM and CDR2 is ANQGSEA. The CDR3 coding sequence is TGCAGCGTCCGCGAGGGGGTGAATGAGCAGTTCTTC. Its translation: CSVREGVNEQFF.

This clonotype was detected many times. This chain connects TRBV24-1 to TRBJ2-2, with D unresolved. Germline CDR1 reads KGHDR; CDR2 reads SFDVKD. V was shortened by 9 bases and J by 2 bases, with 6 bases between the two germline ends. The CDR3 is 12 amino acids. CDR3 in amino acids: CATARNTGELFF. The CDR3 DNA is TGTGCCACCGCCAGAAACACCGGGGAGCTGTTTTTT.

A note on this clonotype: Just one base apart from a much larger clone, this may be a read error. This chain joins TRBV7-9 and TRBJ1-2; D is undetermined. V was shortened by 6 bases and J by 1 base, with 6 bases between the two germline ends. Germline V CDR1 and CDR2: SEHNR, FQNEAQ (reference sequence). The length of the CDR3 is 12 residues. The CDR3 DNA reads TGTGCCAGCAGTGCTCGTAACTATGGCTACACCTTC. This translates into CASSARNYGYTF.

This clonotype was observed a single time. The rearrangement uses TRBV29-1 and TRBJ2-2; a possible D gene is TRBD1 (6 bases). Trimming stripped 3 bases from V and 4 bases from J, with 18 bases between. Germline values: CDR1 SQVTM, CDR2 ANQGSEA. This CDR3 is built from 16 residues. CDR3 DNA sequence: TGCAGCGTTGACCCGACAGGCTCAACGGGCACCGGGGAGCTGTTTTTT. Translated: CSVDPTGSTGTGELFF.

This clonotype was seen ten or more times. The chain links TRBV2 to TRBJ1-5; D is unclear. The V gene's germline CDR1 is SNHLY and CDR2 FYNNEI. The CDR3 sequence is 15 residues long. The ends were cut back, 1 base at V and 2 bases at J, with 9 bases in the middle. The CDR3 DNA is TGTGCCAGCAGTGAAGGCAGAGTTGGCAATCAGCCCCAGCATTTT. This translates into CASSEGRVGNQPQHF.

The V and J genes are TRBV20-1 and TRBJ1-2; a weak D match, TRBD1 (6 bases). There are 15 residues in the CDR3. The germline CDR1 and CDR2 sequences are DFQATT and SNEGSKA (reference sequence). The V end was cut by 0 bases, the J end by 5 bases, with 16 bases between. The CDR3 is CSARDRGRRGYGYTF. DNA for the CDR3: TGCAGTGCTAGAGACAGGGGTCGACGGGGTTATGGCTACACCTTC.

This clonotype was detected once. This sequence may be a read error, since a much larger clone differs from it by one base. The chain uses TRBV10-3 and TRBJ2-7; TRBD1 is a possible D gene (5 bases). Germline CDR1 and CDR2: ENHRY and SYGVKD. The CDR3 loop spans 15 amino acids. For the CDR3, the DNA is TGTGCCAGCAGTCACAAGGGGTTTGTCTCCTACGAGCAGTACTTC. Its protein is CASSHKGFVSYEQYF.

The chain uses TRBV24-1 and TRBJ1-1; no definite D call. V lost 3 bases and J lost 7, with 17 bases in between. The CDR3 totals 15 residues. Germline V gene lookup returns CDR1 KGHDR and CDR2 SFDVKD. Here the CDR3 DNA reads TGTGCCACCAGTGATCGGGCGGTTCCGTACAATGAAGCTTTCTTT. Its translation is CATSDRAVPYNEAFF.

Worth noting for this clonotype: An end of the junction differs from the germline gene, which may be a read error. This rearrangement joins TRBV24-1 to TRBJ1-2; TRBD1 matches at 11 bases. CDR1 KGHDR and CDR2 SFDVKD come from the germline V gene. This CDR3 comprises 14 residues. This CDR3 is CATSDGGQGGGYTF. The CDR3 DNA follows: TGTGCTACCAGTGACGGGGGACAGGGGGGTGGCTACACCTTC.

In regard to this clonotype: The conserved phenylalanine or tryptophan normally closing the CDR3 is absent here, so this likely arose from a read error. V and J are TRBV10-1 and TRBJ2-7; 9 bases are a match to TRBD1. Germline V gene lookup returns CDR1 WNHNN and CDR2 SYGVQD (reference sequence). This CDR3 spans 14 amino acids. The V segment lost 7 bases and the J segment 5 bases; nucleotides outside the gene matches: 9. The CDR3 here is CASTPGQGPNEQYL. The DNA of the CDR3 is TGCGCCAGCACCCCGGGACAGGGCCCCAACGAGCAGTACCTC.

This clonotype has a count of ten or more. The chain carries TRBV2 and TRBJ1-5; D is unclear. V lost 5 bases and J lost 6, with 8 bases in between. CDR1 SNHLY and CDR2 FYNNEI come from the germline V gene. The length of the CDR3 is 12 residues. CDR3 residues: CASSLEIQPQHF. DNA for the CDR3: TGTGCCAGCAGTTTGGAGATTCAGCCCCAGCATTTT.

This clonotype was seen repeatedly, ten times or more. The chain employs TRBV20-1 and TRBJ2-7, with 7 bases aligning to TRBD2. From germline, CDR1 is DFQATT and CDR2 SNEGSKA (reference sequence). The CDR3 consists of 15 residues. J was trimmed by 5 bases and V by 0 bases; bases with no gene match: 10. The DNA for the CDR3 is TGCAGTGCTAGAGATCCGACGGGAGGAACTAACGAGCAGTACTTC. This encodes CSARDPTGGTNEQYF.

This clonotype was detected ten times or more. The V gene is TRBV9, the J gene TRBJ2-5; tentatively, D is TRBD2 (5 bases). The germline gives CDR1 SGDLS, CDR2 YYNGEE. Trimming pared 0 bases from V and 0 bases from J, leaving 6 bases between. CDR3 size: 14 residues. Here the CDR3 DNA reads TGTGCCAGCAGCGTAGCGGGGAACCAAGAGACCCAGTACTTC. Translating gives CASSVAGNQETQYF.

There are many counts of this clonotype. CDR3 residues: CSARDQANQLPLYGYTF. The CDR3 DNA follows: TGCAGTGCTAGAGATCAGGCCAACCAATTGCCCCTCTATGGCTACACCTTC. The chain links TRBV20-1 to TRBJ1-2; D is uncertain. Deletions cut 0 bases from V and 4 bases from J, with 21 bases between. The germline V gene encodes CDR1 DFQATT and CDR2 SNEGSKA (reference sequence). CDR3 length: 17 residues.

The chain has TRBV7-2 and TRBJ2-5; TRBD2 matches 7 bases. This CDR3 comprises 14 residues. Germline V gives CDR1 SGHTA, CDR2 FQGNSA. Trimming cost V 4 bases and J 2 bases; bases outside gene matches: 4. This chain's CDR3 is CASSWIGGQETQYF. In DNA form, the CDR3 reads TGTGCCAGCAGCTGGATCGGGGGGCAAGAGACCCAGTACTTC.

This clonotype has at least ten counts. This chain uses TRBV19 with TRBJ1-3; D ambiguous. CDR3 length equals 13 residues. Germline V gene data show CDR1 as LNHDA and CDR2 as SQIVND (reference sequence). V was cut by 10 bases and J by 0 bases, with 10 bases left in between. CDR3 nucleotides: TGTGCCATCCGAGACTTCTCTGGAAACACCATATATTTT. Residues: CAIRDFSGNTIYF.

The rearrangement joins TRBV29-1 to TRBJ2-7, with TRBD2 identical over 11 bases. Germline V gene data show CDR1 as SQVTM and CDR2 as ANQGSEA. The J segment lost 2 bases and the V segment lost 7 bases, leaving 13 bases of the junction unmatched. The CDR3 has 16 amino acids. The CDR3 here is CSAPSGLAGPTYEQYF. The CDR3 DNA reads TGCAGCGCCCCTTCAGGACTAGCGGGCCCAACCTACGAGCAGTACTTC.

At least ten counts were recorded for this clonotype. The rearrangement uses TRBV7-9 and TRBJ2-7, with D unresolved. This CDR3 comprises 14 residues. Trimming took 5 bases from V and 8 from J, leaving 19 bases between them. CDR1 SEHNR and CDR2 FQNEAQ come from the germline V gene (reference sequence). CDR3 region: CASSPSGFPQKQYF. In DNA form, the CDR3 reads TGTGCCAGCAGCCCTAGTGGGTTCCCCCAAAAGCAGTACTTC.